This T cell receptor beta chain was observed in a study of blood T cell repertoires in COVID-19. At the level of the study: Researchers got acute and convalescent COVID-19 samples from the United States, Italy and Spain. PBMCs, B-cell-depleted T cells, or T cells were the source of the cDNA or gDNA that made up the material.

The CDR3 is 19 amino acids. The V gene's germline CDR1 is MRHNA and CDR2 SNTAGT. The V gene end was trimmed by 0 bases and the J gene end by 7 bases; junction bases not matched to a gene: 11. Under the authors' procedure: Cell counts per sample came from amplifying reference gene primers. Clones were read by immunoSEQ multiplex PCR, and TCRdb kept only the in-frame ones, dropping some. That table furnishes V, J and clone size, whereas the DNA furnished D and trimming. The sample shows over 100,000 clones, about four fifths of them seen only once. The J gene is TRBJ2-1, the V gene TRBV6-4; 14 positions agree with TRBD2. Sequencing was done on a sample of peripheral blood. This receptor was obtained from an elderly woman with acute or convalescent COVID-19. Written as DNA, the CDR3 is TGTGCCAGCAGTGACTCGGGCGGGACTAGCGGGGGACTTATGAATGAGCAGTTCTTC. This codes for CASSDSGGTSGGLMNEQFF.